Listed below are T cell receptor beta chains from one sample, sequenced in a study of blood T cell repertoires in COVID-19. The assay was immunoSEQ multiplex PCR, and TCRdb's table has in-frame clones only and misses some. The data show some 300,000 clones, nearly 90% seen once. Material: peripheral blood. The receptors shown here come from a middle-aged woman with COVID-19, enrolled during active disease. CDR3s include the opening cysteine and the closing phenylalanine or tryptophan. A D gene is named only where the DNA matches it firmly. Clone size is not always given. Where it is, it says once, few, many or a class for expanded clones.

V gene: TRBV12-3/TRBV12-4
CDR3 length: 13
D gene: .
clone size: .
J gene: TRBJ2-1
CDR3 protein: CATGTQPGNEQFF
CDR3 DNA: TGTGCCACCGGGACTCAGCCCGGCAATGAGCAGTTCTTC

V gene: TRBV27
CDR3 length: 13
D gene: .
clone size: .
J gene: TRBJ2-7
CDR3 protein: CASTPRRMHEQYF
CDR3 DNA: TGTGCCAGCACCCCTAGGAGGATGCACGAGCAGTACTTC

V gene: TRBV27
CDR3 length: 15
D gene: TRBD1
clone size: .
J gene: TRBJ2-5
CDR3 protein: CASSLSSTGGETQYF
CDR3 DNA: TGTGCCAGCAGTTTATCCTCTACAGGGGGAGAGACCCAGTACTTC

V gene: TRBV27
CDR3 length: 18
D gene: TRBD1
clone size: once
J gene: TRBJ1-2
CDR3 protein: CASHPDRGAYSVNYGYTF
CDR3 DNA: TGTGCCAGCCACCCGGACAGGGGCGCCTACTCGGTAAACTATGGCTACACCTTC

V gene: TRBV24-1
CDR3 length: 13
D gene: .
clone size: .
J gene: TRBJ1-1
CDR3 protein: CATSESMNTEAFF
CDR3 DNA: TGTGCCACCAGTGAAAGCATGAACACTGAAGCTTTCTTT

V gene: TRBV5-6
CDR3 length: 11
D gene: .
clone size: .
J gene: TRBJ2-7
CDR3 protein: CASSLGAGQYF
CDR3 DNA: TGTGCCAGCAGCTTGGGGGCAGGGCAGTACTTC

V gene: TRBV18
CDR3 length: 15
D gene: .
clone size: .
J gene: TRBJ2-6
CDR3 protein: CASSPRTAGANVLTF
CDR3 DNA: TGTGCCAGCTCACCTCGGACAGCGGGGGCCAACGTCCTGACTTTC

V gene: TRBV19
CDR3 length: 14
D gene: .
clone size: .
J gene: TRBJ2-7
CDR3 protein: CASKHRESSYEQYF
CDR3 DNA: TGTGCCAGTAAACACAGGGAGAGCTCCTACGAGCAGTACTTC

V gene: TRBV7-3
CDR3 length: 14
D gene: .
clone size: .
J gene: TRBJ1-2
CDR3 protein: CASSQAGTRYGYTF
CDR3 DNA: TGTGCCAGCAGTCAAGCCGGGACACGGTATGGCTACACCTTC

V gene: TRBV7-9
CDR3 length: 14
D gene: .
clone size: .
J gene: TRBJ1-2
CDR3 protein: CASSLAGPNYGYTF
CDR3 DNA: TGTGCCAGCAGCTTGGCGGGGCCCAACTATGGCTACACCTTC

V gene: TRBV29-1
CDR3 length: 13
D gene: .
clone size: once
J gene: TRBJ1-1
CDR3 protein: CSAEPGRETEAFF
CDR3 DNA: TGCAGCGCCGAGCCCGGGAGGGAGACTGAAGCTTTCTTT

V gene: TRBV14
CDR3 length: 15
D gene: .
clone size: .
J gene: TRBJ1-2
CDR3 protein: CASSQDMGRSYGYTF
CDR3 DNA: TGTGCCAGCAGCCAAGATATGGGCAGAAGCTATGGCTACACCTTC

V gene: TRBV19
CDR3 length: 16
D gene: TRBD1
clone size: once
J gene: TRBJ1-1
CDR3 protein: CASSIQAGGRGTEAFF
CDR3 DNA: TGTGCCAGTAGTATACAGGCAGGGGGCAGGGGCACTGAAGCTTTCTTT

V gene: TRBV11-2
CDR3 length: 11
D gene: .
clone size: .
J gene: TRBJ2-5
CDR3 protein: CASSFGETQYF
CDR3 DNA: TGTGCCAGCAGCTTCGGAGAGACCCAGTACTTC

V gene: TRBV9
CDR3 length: 18
D gene: .
clone size: .
J gene: TRBJ2-2
CDR3 protein: CASSVAPGTYGNTGELFF
CDR3 DNA: TGTGCCAGCAGCGTAGCTCCCGGGACTTATGGCAACACCGGGGAGCTGTTTTTT

V gene: TRBV10-2
CDR3 length: 14
D gene: .
clone size: .
J gene: TRBJ1-4
CDR3 protein: CASSSQGLSEKLFF
CDR3 DNA: TGCGCCAGCAGCTCGCAGGGTCTAAGTGAAAAACTGTTTTTT

V gene: TRBV9
CDR3 length: 14
D gene: TRBD1
clone size: .
J gene: TRBJ1-1
CDR3 protein: CASSPRTGGTEAFF
CDR3 DNA: TGTGCCAGCAGCCCTCGGACAGGGGGCACTGAAGCTTTCTTT

V gene: TRBV5-5
CDR3 length: 13
D gene: .
clone size: .
J gene: TRBJ2-5
CDR3 protein: CASSFIPKETQYF
CDR3 DNA: TGTGCCAGCAGCTTTATCCCTAAAGAGACCCAGTACTTC